The present TCR beta chain was sequenced within a study of cytomegalovirus exposure and HLA in healthy donors (dated by TCRdb to about 2017). For context, the study as a whole: According to an earlier analysis of several hundred of the donors, about 179 million T cells yielded 117 million unique TCR beta sequences and more than 250 Gb of sequence data. To predict cytomegalovirus infection status, the study brought together high-throughput TCR immunosequencing, statistical association of individual TCRs with disease status, and machine learning. In the later analysis, no new phenotypic data were used to find candidate immune exposures; instead, reliance was placed on TCR beta sequences and their occurrence across donors. All discovery cohort repertoires had been generated on a single sequencing platform. Roughly 300 gigabases of sequencing data and around 80 million unique TCR sequences made up an early release that covered around 640 HLA-typed donors. Typing coverage differed by locus: A, B, C, DRB1 and DQB1 were typed in roughly 620-630 donors, DQA1 in 522, DPA1 in over 600, and DPB1 in 400 to 490. Among the roughly 400 genotyped donors, approximately 77% belonged to the genetic ancestry cluster associated with self-reported Caucasian donors. A later analysis re-examined previously published TCR beta repertoires from several hundred donors and added high-resolution HLA genotyping to investigate patterns of TCR occurrence. A later genetic analysis used genome-wide SNP genotypes for about three fifths of the 666 donors, treating that subset as a discovery cohort. Across around 400 genotyped donors of the cohort, an average of 235,054 unique TCR beta nucleotide sequences per donor were sequenced, and 15% to 20% of those sequences were non-productive. HLA typing covered class I and class II loci at four-digit resolution. The aim of the study was to test whether cataloging public T cell receptors could identify signatures of past pathogen exposure. Donor age, sex, ethnicity and CMV serostatus were collected together with the repertoire data. Because of strong linkage in the cohort, a few DR-DQ haplotypes were treated as single units for association and clustering. The study profiled the T cell repertoires of fewer than 850 subjects by immunosequencing and related them to cytomegalovirus serostatus. In addition to the first cohort of 650 to 750 subjects, a separate validation cohort of 120 different subjects was used. An earlier analysis of around 580 of the donors used high-throughput TCR beta sequencing to judge whether each TCR beta V gene segment behaved as functional or pseudogenic.

The cohort comprised approximately 700 healthy bone marrow donors. Cohort members were all nominally healthy when sampled, although unrecorded immune exposures were likely present. The donor was CMV seronegative and belonged to the group of around 400 seronegative cohort members. A peripheral blood sample was provided by each donor, and peripheral blood mononuclear cells were used for TCR beta sequencing. Genomic DNA was extracted from the blood cell samples with the Qiagen DNeasy Blood Extraction Kit. Results and caveats for the whole study, not just this receptor: Roughly uniform sequencing depth across donors was assumed in presence/absence analyses, although this assumption may not hold. In an earlier analysis of 587 of the donors, most TCR beta V segments appeared in productive rearrangements about 87% or about 30% of the time, broadly matching IMGT annotations. Cytomegalovirus status was reported to be diagnosed by the classifier with high specificity and sensitivity in both the original and validation cohorts. In vitro tests confirmed that three of the cytomegalovirus-associated TCR beta chains recognize cytomegalovirus antigens. In the study, around 150 TCR beta chains were listed as associated with cytomegalovirus. A cluster of highly shared sequence variants was judged likely to be a technical artifact of the sequencing pipeline. Most TCR sequences were observed very rarely across donors, whereas some public TCRs were present in many individuals. Correlated functional status among segregating V segments might be attributable to linkage disequilibrium, but an unknown experimental factor could not be ruled out. A further reported finding was that TCR beta sequences accurately predicted the HLA-A and HLA-B alleles for most subjects in the first cohort. In a later analysis, HLA-associated TCR beta chains showed more clonal expansion and lower generation probabilities than non-associated chains that were equally common. CMV serostatus was the only immune exposure information available for the cohort. According to a later analysis, parvovirus B19, influenza, CMV and Epstein-Barr virus appeared linked to several top co-occurrence clusters. A later analysis found that most CMV-associated TCR beta chains appeared HLA-restricted, with HLA associations seemingly driven largely by CMV exposure. The cohort was sequenced for TCR beta chains only, and without alpha or paired-chain data the features that could be detected were limited. Approximately 18 rarely observed V segments, including chromosome 9 orphons, were excluded from the earlier analysis of approximately 500 of the donors because counts were too low. Compared with the roughly 670-donor mean, donors in an Asian-associated ancestry cluster had fewer N-insertions in productive TCRs, according to a later genetic analysis. The authors suggested that the approach could potentially be extended to other disease states and immunological phenotypes. In a later analysis, TCR association rates were found to vary across HLA loci, with the most associated TCRs seen for DRB1 alleles and the fewest for HLA-C alleles. Because HLA typing was missing for some donors at each locus, association tests included only the typed subset. An association between a missense DCLRE1C variant and V-gene and J-gene trimming of TCR beta chains was found in a later genetic analysis and replicated in an independent cohort. A later analysis associated 16,951 TCR beta sequences with specific HLA alleles at a false discovery rate of 0.05. Some IMGT-functional V segments, including TRBV6-2 and TRBV6-3, could not be told apart with the 87-base-pair reads, so those segments were excluded. When HLA alleles, especially DR and DQ, strongly co-occurred, TCR associations were difficult to assign to individual alleles.

Comments on this clone: Its binding antigen is unknown. Per-base qualities were not stored, and no clone one base away is much larger.

The CDR3 spans 15 residues, from the cysteine through the phenylalanine. Left in the record is the CDR3 DNA by itself, 45 bases read in frame from the first base. The germline V gene (reference sequence) specifies MNHEY as CDR1 and SMNVEV as CDR2. V is shortened by 5 bases, J by 0 bases, and the region joining them spans 10 bases. The library was produced with the immunoSEQ multiplex PCR assay. A mixture of 60 forward primers for TCR Vbeta segments and 13 reverse primers for TCR Jbeta segments was used in the multiplex PCR. The CDR3 region of rearranged TCR beta genes was amplified from genomic DNA with a multiplex PCR assay. On the Illumina HiSeq System, the amplified TCR beta libraries were sequenced as 87-base-pair reads. As for the authors' bioinformatics: Across the 600 to 700 repertoires, a later analysis counted roughly 84 million unique TCR beta chains, 9.5 million to 12 million of which were shared by at least two donors. Raw reads were error-corrected and collapsed into unique sequences with a nearest-neighbor algorithm that merged closely related sequences to remove PCR and sequencing errors. Alignment of CDR3 sequences to IMGT reference sequences was used to assign V, D and J gene segments. Each retained sequence needed at least a six-nucleotide match to both a V gene segment and a J gene segment. Rearrangements were classified as productive when the CDR3 lacked stop codons and remained in frame with V and J, and all other rearrangements were classified as non-productive. CDR3 was defined according to IMGT convention as the region running from the second conserved V-encoded cysteine to the conserved J-encoded phenylalanine. Sequences without an unambiguous match to a single V gene segment were excluded from the earlier analysis of 587 of the donors. In an earlier analysis of several hundred of the donors, V segments were called functional above 56.7% productive rearrangements and were called segregating when the between-donor standard deviation exceeded 5%. A statistical classification framework was built for diagnosing cytomegalovirus status from the catalog of TCR beta chain sequences. In a later analysis, V and J genes were assigned by comparing TCR nucleotide sequences against IMGT/GENE-DB human TR gene sequences. In a later analysis, CDR3 sequences and most-parsimonious VDJ recombination scenarios were assigned using the TCRdist pipeline. In a later analysis, each TCR beta chain was defined by its CDR3 amino acid sequence together with its V-gene family, and reads without a unique V-gene family were excluded. A later analysis removed 592 highly shared, low-generation-probability nucleotide sequences to deal with suspected cross-contamination and a sequencing artifact. In a later analysis, a clonal expansion index was calculated for each public chain from normalized within-repertoire ranks of inferred template counts. In a later analysis, generation probabilities were computed using a VDJ recombination model fitted to out-of-frame rearrangements, and the results were checked against IGoR. In a later analysis, TCR-TCR, TCR-HLA and TCR-CMV co-occurrence was scored with hypergeometric tests, and a repertoire-size bias correction was applied to TCR pairs. False discovery rates were estimated in a later analysis by permuting HLA or CMV assignments 20 times. In a later analysis, co-occurring TCRs were grouped using DBSCAN, with TCRdist sequence similarity added in when clustering inside HLA-allele-positive subsets. Repertoires with fewer than 30,000 or more than 120,000 public chains, plus five repertoires with anomalous nucleotide sharing, were excluded from co-occurrence clustering. TCRdb limited this immuneACCESS table to in-frame rearrangements with V and J called. A share of clones is missing; checked studies link under half to unresolved V genes, and the rest is unexplained. The DNA gave D and trimming, while V, J and clone size come from that table. Across this sample there are a few hundred thousand clones, with 85% to 95% seen only once. The biggest ten clones account for 1.5% to 2% of the sample.

The clonotype originates from a girl aged 2 to 10 in good health and CMV-seronegative. In this chain, TRBV27 is recombined with TRBJ1-4; the D gene remains uncertain. Sequencing was carried out using PBMCs. The DNA sequence is TGTGCCAGCAGTCAATACACCTCAACTAATGAAAAACTGTTTTTT. It is translated as CASSQYTSTNEKLFF. This CDR3, with the reference TRBV27 and TRBJ1-4 proteins standing in past its ends, gives the full variable domain EAQVTQNPRYLITVTGKKLTVTCSQNMNHEYMSWYRQDPGLGLRQIYYSMNVEVTDKGDVPEGYKVSRKEKRNFPLILESPSPNQTSLYFCASSQYTSTNEKLFFGSGTQLSVL.